What follows is one T cell receptor (beta chain) and its context. The CDR3 is made up of 14 amino acids. The V and J ends lost 1 base and 10 bases respectively, with 17 bases between them. The germline gives CDR1 MNHNS, CDR2 SASEGT. Seattle researchers signed up patients amid active infection and tracked them longitudinally. Only in-frame clones appear in the TCRdb table, and some are missing; sequencing was by immunoSEQ multiplex PCR. The sample includes 150,000 to 200,000 clones, roughly nine tenths of them seen just once. The data derive from a study of blood T cell repertoires in COVID-19. About the study: Collection of acute and convalescent COVID-19 samples took place in the United States, Italy and Spain. The analysed material was cDNA or gDNA that came from T cells, B-cell-depleted T cells, or PBMCs.

The origin of this receptor is a woman between 55 and 75 years old with COVID-19, enrolled during active disease. The chain links TRBV6-1 to TRBJ2-7; weak D call: TRBD1 (6 bases). Specimen: peripheral blood. CDR3 loop: CASSEGSSAQGQYF. CDR3 nucleotide sequence: TGTGCCAGCAGTGAAGGGAGCTCGGCACAGGGACAGTACTTC.